One sample yielded the 7 T cell receptor beta chains listed below, sequenced in a study of PD-L1 blockade in urothelial cancer listed by TCRdb under 2017. The library was made by the immunoSEQ multiplex PCR assay. TCRdb holds this immuneACCESS table with in-frame rearrangements only. Some clones are missing; in checked studies, unresolved V genes explain under half, and the rest has no known cause. This sample holds around 80,000 clones; approximately 90% were observed only once. The ten biggest clones cover about 0.91% of the sample. In light of the paper, this sample's time point label describes: peripheral blood 6 weeks after treatment start. This specimen consisted of PBMCs, obtained around atezolizumab (anti-PD-L1) treatment. Every receptor here comes from a woman older than 75 with urothelial cancer.

DNA of the CDR3: TGTGCCAGCAGTCGGGACTACAATGAGCAGTTCTTC. Protein sequence: CASSRDYNEQFF. The V and J genes are TRBV7-3 and TRBJ2-1; D perhaps matches TRBD2 (5 bases). V lost 6 bases and J lost 3, with 6 bases in between. This CDR3 contains 12 residues. The germline CDR1 and CDR2 sequences are SGHTA and FQGTGA.

The chain joins TRBV18 to TRBJ2-3; 10 nucleotides line up with TRBD2. CDR1 KGHSH and CDR2 LQKENI come from the germline V gene. The V gene end was trimmed by 4 bases and the J gene end by 0 bases; junction bases not matched to a gene: 1. CDR3 length: 15 amino acids. The CDR3 nucleotides read TGTGCCAGCTCACAGACTAGCGGGAGCACAGATACGCAGTATTTT. Protein: CASSQTSGSTDTQYF.

The V call is TRBV2, the J call TRBJ1-3; D not certain. V was cut by 1 base and J by 10 bases, with 5 bases left in between. Germline V gene data show CDR1 as SNHLY and CDR2 as FYNNEI. This CDR3 spans 11 amino acids. CDR3 nucleotides: TGTGCCAGCAGTGAAGGGAGGACCATATATTTT. Translation: CASSEGRTIYF.

This rearrangement joins TRBV27 to TRBJ2-7; the match to TRBD2 covers 10 bases. J was trimmed by 4 bases and V by 2 bases; bases with no gene match: 5. CDR1 and CDR2 from the germline V gene are MNHEY and SMNVEV (reference sequence). The length of the CDR3 is 15 residues. CDR3 protein: CASSLASGSWYEQYF. In DNA, the CDR3 is TGTGCCAGCAGTTTAGCTAGCGGGAGCTGGTACGAGCAGTACTTC.

This chain joins TRBV5-5 and TRBJ1-3; the D is unclear. The CDR3 totals 14 residues. Germline CDR1 and CDR2: SGHKS and YYEKEE (reference sequence). Trimming removed 0 bases from V and 0 bases from J, with 4 bases in between. The CDR3 region is CASSLAGSGNTIYF. The CDR3 region has the DNA TGTGCCAGCAGCTTGGCGGGCTCTGGAAACACCATATATTTT.

J is TRBJ2-3 and V is TRBV2; D possibly corresponds to TRBD2 (5 bases). Germline V CDR1 and CDR2: SNHLY, FYNNEI. The CDR3 length is 14 residues. V dropped 3 bases and J dropped 7 bases, with 14 bases sitting between them. This CDR3 is CASSDGRGRNTQYF. In DNA form, the CDR3 reads TGTGCCAGCAGTGATGGGCGAGGGCGAAATACGCAGTATTTT.

The chain combines TRBV6-1 with TRBJ2-5, with TRBD1 matching 8 bases. V gave up 6 bases and J gave up 5 bases; unmatched junction bases: 5. In germline, CDR1 is MNHNS, CDR2 SASEGT. The CDR3 runs to 13 residues. In DNA form, the CDR3 reads TGTGCCAGCAGCTTCACAGGGGGGGAGACCCAGTACTTC. Translated: CASSFTGGETQYF.